This T cell receptor (beta chain) was observed in a study of CD8 T cells in Susac syndrome. Reverse transcription of roughly 0.45 to 1 ug RNA was performed with random hexamers. Multiplex immunoSEQ PCR targeted 54 Vbeta and 13 Jbeta TCR beta segments. From the immunoSEQ multiplex PCR reads, TCRdb called clonotypes with MiXCR, one entry per CDR3 protein. The sample lists approximately 150,000 distinct CDR3 sequences; roughly 94% were seen once. Sequencing targeted TCR beta in blood CD8+ and CD4+ T cells. TEMRA cells were FACS-enriched, unlike CD8+ and CD4+ T cells, which were negatively isolated. Germline V lookup: CDR1 SGHTS, CDR2 YDEGEE. V was trimmed by 1 base and J by 2 bases, leaving 9 bases between them. CDR3 length: 15 residues.

The clonotype was recovered from a human donor with multiple sclerosis. The chain carries TRBV5-8 and TRBJ1-4; possibly TRBD1 for D (6 bases). Source material: CD4+ T cells from PBMCs. CDR3 sequence (DNA): TGTGCCAGCAGCTTGAAGGACAGCACTAATGAAAAACTGTTTTTT. Its translation is CASSLKDSTNEKLFF.